These 12 T cell receptor beta chains were all obtained from the same sample, sequenced in a study of cytomegalovirus exposure and HLA in healthy donors. PCR primers comprised 60 Vbeta and 13 Jbeta primers. The protocol was immunoSEQ multiplex PCR, while the TCRdb copy is restricted to in-frame clones and leaves out a portion. The data show 150,000 to 200,000 clones, 75% to 85% seen once. Sequenced input: PBMCs. These receptors all come from a woman in her late teens or twenties in good health and CMV-seropositive.

The gene calls are TRBV6-5 and TRBJ2-7, with 14 bases matching TRBD2. The CDR3 sequence is 15 residues long. Unmatched junction bases numbered 4, after V lost 4 bases and J lost 5 bases. From germline, CDR1 is MNHEY and CDR2 SVGAGI. CDR3 nucleotides: TGTGCCAGCAGTTCCTCGGGACTAGCGGGGGACGAGCAGTACTTC. It translates to CASSSSGLAGDEQYF.

Only a few counts were recorded for this clone. The chain's CDR3 is CASSRLAGSSYEQYF. The CDR3 DNA reads TGTGCCAGCAGTAGACTAGCGGGTAGCTCCTACGAGCAGTACTTC. The chain joins TRBV6-6 to TRBJ2-7; 10 positions match TRBD2. Germline V gene lookup returns CDR1 MNHNY and CDR2 SVGAGI (reference sequence). The CDR3 has 15 residues. J gave up 0 bases and V 5 bases, and 4 bases lay outside the gene matches.

The rearrangement uses TRBV1 and TRBJ2-4; the table's D call of TRBD2 was not tested on the DNA. TRBV1 is a known pseudogene. This CDR3 has 16 amino acids. CDR3 sequence reads: CTSSQALAAAKNIQYF. Here the CDR3 DNA reads TGCACCAGCAGCCAAGCACTAGCGGCGGCCAAAAACATTCAGTACTTC.

The chain couples TRBV5-6 to TRBJ2-5, with 9 bases identical to TRBD1. The trim removed 3 bases at V and 5 bases at J, leaving 5 bases unmatched. The CDR3 covers 14 residues. Germline CDR1 and CDR2: SGHDT and YYEEEE. The CDR3, as DNA: TGTGCCAGCAGCTCCGGGACAGGGTTGGAGACCCAGTACTTC. As protein: CASSSGTGLETQYF.

The chain uses TRBV11-3 and TRBJ2-1; 8 nucleotides align to TRBD2. V was pared by 8 bases and J by 9 bases, with 6 bases of the junction left unmatched. Germline loops: CDR1 SGHNT, CDR2 YENEEA. The CDR3 has 12 amino acids. CDR3 residues: CASQGREGEQFF. The DNA for the CDR3 is TGTGCCAGCCAGGGTCGGGAGGGTGAGCAGTTCTTC.

This chain uses TRBV6-1 with TRBJ1-2; the D gene is possibly TRBD1 (5 bases). Germline values: CDR1 MNHNS, CDR2 SASEGT. The ends were cut back, 3 bases at V and 4 bases at J, with 12 bases in the middle. CDR3 length: 14 amino acids. The CDR3 loop reads CASSDDRASYGYTF. Written as DNA, the CDR3 is TGTGCCAGCAGTGACGACAGAGCCTCCTATGGCTACACCTTC.

The V and J genes are TRBV4-2 and TRBJ1-4; D is possibly TRBD1 (6 bases). The CDR3 length is 17 residues. The V end was cut by 0 bases, the J end by 8 bases, with 19 bases between. Germline CDR1 reads LGHNA; CDR2 reads YNFKEQ. The DNA for the CDR3 is TGTGCCAGCAGCCAAGAGGAACAGGGAGAGGAATTCGAAAAACTGTTTTTT. Protein: CASSQEEQGEEFEKLFF.

This clone was counted a single time. CDR3: CASSYVDFRMNTEAFF. As DNA, the CDR3 is TGTGCCAGCAGTTACGTCGATTTCAGGATGAACACTGAAGCTTTCTTT. V usage is TRBV6-5 and J usage is TRBJ1-1; no clear D gene. The CDR3 contains 16 residues. V was shortened by 2 bases and J by 0 bases, with 13 bases between the two germline ends. Germline values: CDR1 MNHEY, CDR2 SVGAGI.

The chain employs TRBV30 and TRBJ2-5; 8 bases agree with TRBD2. The V segment lost 5 bases and the J segment 2 bases; nucleotides outside the gene matches: 7. Germline CDR1 GTSNPN, CDR2 SVGIG (reference sequence). CDR3 length: 14 residues. The CDR3 DNA reads as TGTGCCTGGGCTCCCAGCGGGGGACAAGAGACCCAGTACTTC. Its translation: CAWAPSGGQETQYF.

CDR3 sequence: CASSVPSGYQETQYF. CDR3 nucleotides: TGTGCCAGCAGTGTTCCTAGCGGGTACCAAGAGACCCAGTACTTC. The V and J genes are TRBV2 and TRBJ2-5, with TRBD2 matching 8 bases. CDR1 is SNHLY and CDR2 is FYNNEI in the germline V gene. V was clipped by 4 bases and J by 0 bases; unmatched bases: 4. The CDR3 totals 15 residues.

V gene TRBV4-3 combines with J gene TRBJ2-3; 8 bases line up with TRBD2. This CDR3 is 16 amino acids long. With V trimmed by 3 bases and J by 6 bases, 11 bases remained unmatched. Germline V gene data show CDR1 as LGHNA and CDR2 as YSLEER. In DNA form, the CDR3 reads TGCGCCAGCAGCCATAAGAGCTCGGTAGCGGGGGATACGCAGTATTTT. As protein: CASSHKSSVAGDTQYF.

This clone is a singleton in its sample. The V gene is TRBV5-1, the J gene TRBJ2-3, with TRBD2 matching over 8 bases. This CDR3 spans 15 amino acids. Germline V gene sequence: CDR1 SGHRS, CDR2 YFSETQ. Trimming removed 0 bases from V and 2 bases from J; junction bases left unmatched: 2. The CDR3 DNA sequence: TGCGCCAGCAGCTTGGCACTAGCGGCCACAGATACGCAGTATTTT. Translation: CASSLALAATDTQYF.